This T cell receptor beta chain is from a study of cytomegalovirus exposure and HLA in healthy donors. Whole-study findings and limits: There were about 160 TCR beta chains listed as cytomegalovirus-associated. Upon later analysis, TCR association rates were observed to vary by HLA locus, being highest for DRB1 and lowest for HLA-C. A later analysis linked a missense variant in DCLRE1C to the trimming of TCR beta V and J genes.

This PCR relied on a set of 60 Vbeta primers and 13 Jbeta primers. Some clones are missing from TCRdb's copy, which holds only in-frame ones; the method was immunoSEQ multiplex PCR. The sample yields about 200,000 clones, more than 70% seen once. About this clone itself: The antigen remains unidentified.

The sequencing sample was made of PBMCs. This sequence originates from a man aged 35 to 55 in good health and CMV-seropositive.

The CDR3 region has the DNA TGTGCCAGCAGCTTAGGGGGGGGTGGTTACAGGGACACTGAAGCTTTCTTT. As protein: CASSLGGGGYRDTEAFF. The genes are TRBV7-6 and TRBJ1-1, with D perhaps TRBD1 (6 bases). This CDR3 comprises 17 residues. In germline, CDR1 is SGHVS, CDR2 FNYEAQ. V lost 1 base to trimming and J lost 3 bases, with 18 bases between them.